The rows below give T cell receptor beta chains drawn from one sample of a study of blood T cell repertoires in COVID-19. Measured with immunoSEQ multiplex PCR; TCRdb has only the in-frame clones, and not every one. The sample has roughly 350,000 clones; around 87% are singletons. The sample was peripheral blood. Receptors originate from a woman aged 50 to 65 with COVID-19, enrolled during active disease. The CDR3 runs from the conserved cysteine through the conserved F or W. The D gene is left open where the match is weak. Only some rows state a clone size, as once, few, many or a class for expanded clones.

J gene: TRBJ1-3; V gene: TRBV29-1; clone size: -; D gene: -; CDR3 DNA: TGCAGCGTTGGGTTGGAGGACTCTGGAAACACCATATATTTT; CDR3 protein: CSVGLEDSGNTIYF
J gene: TRBJ1-3; V gene: TRBV6-6; clone size: -; D gene: -; CDR3 DNA: TGTGCCAGCAGTTACGGTCAGGGAAACACCATATATTTT; CDR3 protein: CASSYGQGNTIYF
J gene: TRBJ2-1; V gene: TRBV29-1; clone size: -; D gene: TRBD2; CDR3 DNA: TGCAGCGTCGCCACTAGCGGGCCCACCTCCTACAATGAGCAGTTCTTC; CDR3 protein: CSVATSGPTSYNEQFF
J gene: TRBJ1-2; V gene: TRBV6-4; clone size: -; D gene: -; CDR3 DNA: TGTGCCAGCAGTGACCAGGATCAGGGCCCGCTTGGCTATGGCTACACCTTC; CDR3 protein: CASSDQDQGPLGYGYTF
J gene: TRBJ1-5; V gene: TRBV6-5; clone size: -; D gene: TRBD1; CDR3 DNA: TGTGCCAGCAGTTGGGACAGCGACTATAGCAATCAGCCCCAGCATTTT; CDR3 protein: CASSWDSDYSNQPQHF
J gene: TRBJ2-2; V gene: TRBV6-6; clone size: -; D gene: -; CDR3 DNA: TGTGCCAGCAGTTCCTCGCGGGGCACCGGGGAGCTGTTTTTT; CDR3 protein: CASSSSRGTGELFF
J gene: TRBJ2-2; V gene: TRBV5-6; clone size: -; D gene: -; CDR3 DNA: TGTGCCAGCAGCTTCGGATCTTGGGGCACGAACACCGGGGAGCTGTTTTTT; CDR3 protein: CASSFGSWGTNTGELFF
J gene: TRBJ2-1; V gene: TRBV6-5; clone size: -; D gene: TRBD2; CDR3 DNA: TGTGCCAGCAGTTACTCGACTAGCGGGTATAGCAATGAGCAGTTCTTC; CDR3 protein: CASSYSTSGYSNEQFF
J gene: TRBJ1-1; V gene: TRBV6-6; clone size: -; D gene: -; CDR3 DNA: TGTGCCAGCACCCCCGCCCCCAGTTTCCCGAAAGCTTTCTTT; CDR3 protein: CASTPAPSFPKAFF
J gene: TRBJ2-5; V gene: TRBV10-2; clone size: -; D gene: -; CDR3 DNA: TGCGCCAGCAGACCCACAGGGTTCGAGACCCAGTACTTC; CDR3 protein: CASRPTGFETQYF
J gene: TRBJ2-3; V gene: TRBV5-4; clone size: -; D gene: -; CDR3 DNA: TGTGCCAGCAGCTTCGGGGGGCCTAGCACAGATACGCAGTATTTT; CDR3 protein: CASSFGGPSTDTQYF
J gene: TRBJ2-1; V gene: TRBV12-3/TRBV12-4; clone size: -; D gene: TRBD2; CDR3 DNA: TGTGCCAGCGCTAGCGGTAGTGAGCAGTTCTTC; CDR3 protein: CASASGSEQFF
J gene: TRBJ2-5; V gene: TRBV5-1; clone size: once; D gene: -; CDR3 DNA: TGCGCCAGCAGCTTCGCGACACAGCAAGAGACCCAGTACTTC; CDR3 protein: CASSFATQQETQYF
J gene: TRBJ2-1; V gene: TRBV11-2; clone size: -; D gene: TRBD2; CDR3 DNA: TGTGCCAGCAGAGAGCGGGACTACAATGAGCAGTTCTTC; CDR3 protein: CASRERDYNEQFF
J gene: TRBJ2-3; V gene: TRBV29-1; clone size: -; D gene: -; CDR3 DNA: TGCAGCGTTGGCGGGACCCTTAGCACAGATACGCAGTATTTT; CDR3 protein: CSVGGTLSTDTQYF
J gene: TRBJ2-2; V gene: TRBV3-1/TRBV3-2; clone size: -; D gene: TRBD2; CDR3 DNA: TGTGCCAGCACCCTAGGGCGGGAGTTGTTTTTT; CDR3 protein: CASTLGRELFF
J gene: TRBJ1-2; V gene: TRBV15; clone size: -; D gene: -; CDR3 DNA: TGTGCCACCAGCAGAGTAGCGGTCGGAAGAGGGGATGGCTACACCTTC; CDR3 protein: CATSRVAVGRGDGYTF
J gene: TRBJ1-2; V gene: TRBV6-5; clone size: once; D gene: -; CDR3 DNA: TGTGCCAGCAGTTACAGGGCAGGGGATGGCTACACCTTC; CDR3 protein: CASSYRAGDGYTF
J gene: TRBJ2-1; V gene: TRBV29-1; clone size: -; D gene: TRBD1; CDR3 DNA: TGCAGCGTTTTTCGGGAGGGACAGGGGGATTACAATGAGCAGTTCTTC; CDR3 protein: CSVFREGQGDYNEQFF
J gene: TRBJ2-7; V gene: TRBV5-1; clone size: once; D gene: TRBD2; CDR3 DNA: TGCGCCAGCAGCTTGGGGACTAGCGGAACTTACGAGCAGTACTTC; CDR3 protein: CASSLGTSGTYEQYF
J gene: TRBJ2-7; V gene: TRBV12-3/TRBV12-4; clone size: -; D gene: -; CDR3 DNA: TGTGCCAGCAGCCTTGACAGGCCCTACGAGCAGTACTTC; CDR3 protein: CASSLDRPYEQYF
J gene: TRBJ2-7; V gene: TRBV6-5; clone size: -; D gene: -; CDR3 DNA: TGTGCCAGCAGGCCGCCAGGGTCCTACGAGCAGTACTTC; CDR3 protein: CASRPPGSYEQYF
J gene: TRBJ1-2; V gene: TRBV4-2; clone size: -; D gene: -; CDR3 DNA: TGTGCCAGCAGCCAAAGCGACAGCCTCTATGGCTACACCTTC; CDR3 protein: CASSQSDSLYGYTF
J gene: TRBJ2-5; V gene: TRBV5-1; clone size: -; D gene: -; CDR3 DNA: TGCGCCAGCAGATTCGGACAGAAAGAGACCCAGTACTTC; CDR3 protein: CASRFGQKETQYF
J gene: TRBJ2-3; V gene: TRBV27; clone size: -; D gene: -; CDR3 DNA: TGTGCCAGCAGTCCTCTAGGAGTGGAGGGGGCGGATACGCAGTATTTT; CDR3 protein: CASSPLGVEGADTQYF
J gene: TRBJ2-2; V gene: TRBV15; clone size: -; D gene: -; CDR3 DNA: TGTGCCACCAGCGCCCAAAGCGGGCGGAACACCGGGGAGCTGTTTTTT; CDR3 protein: CATSAQSGRNTGELFF
J gene: TRBJ2-4; V gene: TRBV7-2; clone size: -; D gene: -; CDR3 DNA: TGTGCCAGCAGCCCCCCGGGGGTCGGGAGTTACATTCAGTACTTC; CDR3 protein: CASSPPGVGSYIQYF
J gene: TRBJ2-4; V gene: TRBV18; clone size: -; D gene: -; CDR3 DNA: TGTGCCAGCTCACTCCTTCCCCGGGAAGGCAAAAACATTCAGTACTTC; CDR3 protein: CASSLLPREGKNIQYF
J gene: TRBJ1-4; V gene: TRBV28; clone size: once; D gene: TRBD1; CDR3 DNA: TGTGCCAGCAGATTTGGGACAGTCAATGAAAAACTGTTTTTT; CDR3 protein: CASRFGTVNEKLFF
J gene: TRBJ1-2; V gene: TRBV30; clone size: -; D gene: -; CDR3 DNA: TGTGCCTGGAACAGGGTGGACTATGGCTACACCTTC; CDR3 protein: CAWNRVDYGYTF
J gene: TRBJ2-3; V gene: TRBV7-2; clone size: -; D gene: -; CDR3 DNA: TGTGCCAGCAGCTCCCTCGACTGGGAGTACACAGATACGCAGTATTTT; CDR3 protein: CASSSLDWEYTDTQYF
J gene: TRBJ1-3; V gene: TRBV6-6; clone size: few; D gene: -; CDR3 DNA: TGTGCCAGCAGTTACGATGGGGGGGACACCATATATTTT; CDR3 protein: CASSYDGGDTIYF
J gene: TRBJ2-1; V gene: TRBV30; clone size: -; D gene: TRBD2; CDR3 DNA: TGTGCCGGGTTAAGCGGGAACTACAATGAGCAGTTCTTC; CDR3 protein: CAGLSGNYNEQFF
J gene: TRBJ1-1; V gene: TRBV6-6; clone size: -; D gene: TRBD1; CDR3 DNA: TGTGCCAGCAGTTCCCGGGACAGGGCCGCTGAAGCTTTCTTT; CDR3 protein: CASSSRDRAAEAFF
J gene: TRBJ2-2; V gene: TRBV5-4; clone size: -; D gene: -; CDR3 DNA: TGTGCCAGCAGCTTGGCGAGCACCGGGGAGCTGTTTTTT; CDR3 protein: CASSLASTGELFF
J gene: TRBJ1-5; V gene: TRBV27; clone size: -; D gene: -; CDR3 DNA: TGTGCCAGCAGTCCCAGGGGACCGCGCAATCAGCCCCAGCATTTT; CDR3 protein: CASSPRGPRNQPQHF
J gene: TRBJ2-3; V gene: TRBV11-3; clone size: -; D gene: -; CDR3 DNA: TGTGCCAGCAGCCTCACTTCTAGCACAGATACGCAGTATTTT; CDR3 protein: CASSLTSSTDTQYF
J gene: TRBJ1-3; V gene: TRBV10-1; clone size: few; D gene: TRBD1; CDR3 DNA: TGCGCCAGCAGTGGTCCAGGGGGCGCGGGAAACACCATATATTTT; CDR3 protein: CASSGPGGAGNTIYF
J gene: TRBJ2-7; V gene: TRBV6-1; clone size: -; D gene: TRBD2; CDR3 DNA: TGTGCCAGCAGTGAAAGGACTAGCGGGACTTCCTACGAGCAGTACTTC; CDR3 protein: CASSERTSGTSYEQYF
J gene: TRBJ1-2; V gene: TRBV18; clone size: -; D gene: -; CDR3 DNA: TGTGCCAGCTCGCCAACCTCGTACGGGATGAGGGGCTACACCTTC; CDR3 protein: CASSPTSYGMRGYTF
J gene: TRBJ2-3; V gene: TRBV6-8; clone size: -; D gene: TRBD2; CDR3 DNA: TGTGCCAGCAGTTACTCATCGGGAGGGGATACGCAGTATTTT; CDR3 protein: CASSYSSGGDTQYF
J gene: TRBJ2-7; V gene: TRBV3-1/TRBV3-2; clone size: -; D gene: -; CDR3 DNA: TGTGCCAGCAGCCAAGGCAACCGAGTCTCAAACGAGCAGTACTTC; CDR3 protein: CASSQGNRVSNEQYF
J gene: TRBJ2-1; V gene: TRBV5-6; clone size: -; D gene: -; CDR3 DNA: TGTGCCAGCAGCTCAACCCGGGAGCAGTTCTTC; CDR3 protein: CASSSTREQFF
J gene: TRBJ1-3; V gene: TRBV30; clone size: -; D gene: -; CDR3 DNA: TGTGCCTGGAGAATGGGACATGAAAAGGTATCAGACACCATATATTTT; CDR3 protein: CAWRMGHEKVSDTIYF
J gene: TRBJ1-6; V gene: TRBV6-5; clone size: -; D gene: TRBD1; CDR3 DNA: TGTGCCAGCAAAAACAGGGGGAATAATTCACCCCTCCACTTT; CDR3 protein: CASKNRGNNSPLHF
J gene: TRBJ2-1; V gene: TRBV5-1; clone size: -; D gene: TRBD2; CDR3 DNA: TGCGCCAGCAGCTTGACTAGCGGGAGATATGAGCAGTTCTTC; CDR3 protein: CASSLTSGRYEQFF
J gene: TRBJ1-1; V gene: TRBV27; clone size: -; D gene: -; CDR3 DNA: TGTGCCAGCAGTTTAAATGAGGGATCGTACACTGAAGCTTTCTTT; CDR3 protein: CASSLNEGSYTEAFF
J gene: TRBJ1-6; V gene: TRBV5-8; clone size: -; D gene: TRBD1; CDR3 DNA: TGTGCCAGCAGCCCGGGGACAGCCCTTAATAATTCACCCCTCCACTTT; CDR3 protein: CASSPGTALNNSPLHF
J gene: TRBJ1-2; V gene: TRBV3-1/TRBV3-2; clone size: -; D gene: TRBD1; CDR3 DNA: TGTGCCAGCAGCCCCGGACAGGGGGGCTACACCTTC; CDR3 protein: CASSPGQGGYTF
J gene: TRBJ2-5; V gene: TRBV4-2; clone size: once; D gene: TRBD2; CDR3 DNA: TGTGCCAGCAGCTGGACTAGCGGGGAGACCCAGTACTTC; CDR3 protein: CASSWTSGETQYF
J gene: TRBJ2-2; V gene: TRBV5-1; clone size: -; D gene: -; CDR3 DNA: TGCGCCAGCAGCTTTGGGGCCCGAGCCGCGAACACCGGGGAGCTGTTTTTT; CDR3 protein: CASSFGARAANTGELFF
J gene: TRBJ2-2; V gene: TRBV24-1; clone size: few; D gene: TRBD2; CDR3 DNA: TGTGCCACCAGCTACTCAGGGGGACTAGCGGGAGTCGGCACCGGGGAGCTGTTTTTT; CDR3 protein: CATSYSGGLAGVGTGELFF
J gene: TRBJ2-5; V gene: TRBV3-1/TRBV3-2; clone size: -; D gene: -; CDR3 DNA: TGTGCCAGCAGCCACCGGGGGAGAAGCAAAGAGACCCAGTACTTC; CDR3 protein: CASSHRGRSKETQYF
J gene: TRBJ2-1; V gene: TRBV4-1; clone size: -; D gene: TRBD2; CDR3 DNA: TGCGCCAGCAGACGGGGACTAGCGGGAGTTTACTTTGGGTCCTACAATGAGCAGTTCTTC; CDR3 protein: CASRRGLAGVYFGSYNEQFF
J gene: TRBJ2-7; V gene: TRBV4-1; clone size: -; D gene: -; CDR3 DNA: TGCGCCAGCAGCCAATCCGATGACGCAGGTCCCTACGAGCAGTACTTC; CDR3 protein: CASSQSDDAGPYEQYF
J gene: TRBJ1-2; V gene: TRBV12-3/TRBV12-4; clone size: -; D gene: -; CDR3 DNA: TGTGCCAGCAGTTTCGACGGGGGGGATGGCTACACCTTC; CDR3 protein: CASSFDGGDGYTF
J gene: TRBJ2-2; V gene: TRBV4-3; clone size: -; D gene: -; CDR3 DNA: TGCGCCAGCAGCCCAGGGGACGGGGAGCTGTTTTTT; CDR3 protein: CASSPGDGELFF
J gene: TRBJ2-1; V gene: TRBV5-1; clone size: -; D gene: -; CDR3 DNA: TGCGCCAGCAGCTTAGACGGGGGCTCCTACAATGAGCAGTTCTTC; CDR3 protein: CASSLDGGSYNEQFF
J gene: TRBJ2-7; V gene: TRBV5-8; clone size: -; D gene: TRBD2; CDR3 DNA: TGTGCCAGCAGCTTGCGGGGGGTCTACGAGCAGTACTTC; CDR3 protein: CASSLRGVYEQYF
J gene: TRBJ1-2; V gene: TRBV5-6; clone size: -; D gene: -; CDR3 DNA: TGTGCCAGCAGGAGATTTAACTATGGCTACACCTTC; CDR3 protein: CASRRFNYGYTF